This T cell receptor beta chain was identified in a study of blood T cell repertoires in COVID-19 (dated by TCRdb to between 2020 and 2021). As for the study more broadly: Samples from collaborators originated in the United States, Italy and Spain and spanned both the acute and convalescent phases of COVID-19. The material from the prospective study consisted of cDNA or gDNA derived from T cells, B-cell-depleted T cells, or PBMCs. Subjects who had been exposed to COVID-19, were actively infected with it, or had recovered from it provided the deeply sampled blood TCRbeta repertoires that made up the dataset. A freely available public database, intended as a resource for researchers studying the immune response to SARS-CoV-2, is where the repertoires were released. Samples came from the ongoing ImmuneRACE study (first 160 participants) plus 1,254 subjects from 6 global collaborators. Sample metadata almost always included a de-identified subject ID, COVID-19 status, age in years and sex. Where HLA class I and class II types were available, the types were taken from metadata supplied by the sample provider, not from assay-based typing. The research as a whole found: Clinical and demographic metadata were provided uncurated, with the amount varying by source and participant.

V lost 5 bases and J lost 7 bases; the stretch between them is 14 bases long. As encoded in the germline V gene, CDR1 is MNHEY while CDR2 is SVGEGT. The CDR3 sequence holds 13 residues, the cysteine and phenylalanine included. Here the CDR3 DNA is all that survives: 39 bases in frame from base 1. Enrolling through a virtual design, the prospective study's participants ranged in age from roughly 18 to 90 years and lived across roughly 23 United States geographic areas. In the prospective study, cohorts were assigned on the basis of participant-reported clinical history obtained from a screening survey and a study questionnaire. Exposed participants had been in contact with someone with a PCR-confirmed or clinician-diagnosed COVID-19 case within 2 weeks of study entry. In the prospective study, whole blood, serum and a nasopharyngeal or oropharyngeal swab were collected from each participant by mobile phlebotomists. Over a roughly two-month period, participants in the prospective study had the option of providing additional blood draws and questionnaires. Before DNA extraction, prospective study blood samples were shipped either frozen or at room temperature.

Points on this clone: The target of this receptor is not known. No much larger clonotype is one base removed from it; base qualities were not supplied.

The immunoSEQ Assay, a bias-controlled multiplex PCR, was used to amplify TCRbeta CDR3 regions from genomic DNA. In the source study's methods: Within the assay, amplification of reference gene primers was used to estimate how many nucleated cells each sample contained. To quantify the absolute abundance of each unique TCRbeta CDR3 rearrangement, sequence reads were collapsed and filtered. Productive Simpson clonality was computed per sample as the square root of Simpson's diversity index over productive rearrangements. Sourced from immuneACCESS, this table was stored by TCRdb with only in-frame sequences that have V and J called. A share of the clones is absent; for the studies checked, an unresolved V gene accounts for under half, and the remainder has no known explanation. Clone size and the V and J calls come from that table; the DNA yielded D and trimming. In all, the sample holds roughly 200,000 clones, and about 88% of those were seen once. The ten largest clonotypes hold around 4% of the sample.

This receptor was obtained from a woman aged 25 to 39 who had been exposed to COVID-19. The sequence is built from TRBV6-2 or TRBV6-3 and TRBJ1-1; the D gene is unclear. The sequencing input was PBMCs or T cells enriched from blood (not recorded which). The CDR3: CASSTWGGGEAFF. The sequenced DNA: TGTGCCAGCAGTACCTGGGGAGGTGGTGAAGCTTTCTTT.